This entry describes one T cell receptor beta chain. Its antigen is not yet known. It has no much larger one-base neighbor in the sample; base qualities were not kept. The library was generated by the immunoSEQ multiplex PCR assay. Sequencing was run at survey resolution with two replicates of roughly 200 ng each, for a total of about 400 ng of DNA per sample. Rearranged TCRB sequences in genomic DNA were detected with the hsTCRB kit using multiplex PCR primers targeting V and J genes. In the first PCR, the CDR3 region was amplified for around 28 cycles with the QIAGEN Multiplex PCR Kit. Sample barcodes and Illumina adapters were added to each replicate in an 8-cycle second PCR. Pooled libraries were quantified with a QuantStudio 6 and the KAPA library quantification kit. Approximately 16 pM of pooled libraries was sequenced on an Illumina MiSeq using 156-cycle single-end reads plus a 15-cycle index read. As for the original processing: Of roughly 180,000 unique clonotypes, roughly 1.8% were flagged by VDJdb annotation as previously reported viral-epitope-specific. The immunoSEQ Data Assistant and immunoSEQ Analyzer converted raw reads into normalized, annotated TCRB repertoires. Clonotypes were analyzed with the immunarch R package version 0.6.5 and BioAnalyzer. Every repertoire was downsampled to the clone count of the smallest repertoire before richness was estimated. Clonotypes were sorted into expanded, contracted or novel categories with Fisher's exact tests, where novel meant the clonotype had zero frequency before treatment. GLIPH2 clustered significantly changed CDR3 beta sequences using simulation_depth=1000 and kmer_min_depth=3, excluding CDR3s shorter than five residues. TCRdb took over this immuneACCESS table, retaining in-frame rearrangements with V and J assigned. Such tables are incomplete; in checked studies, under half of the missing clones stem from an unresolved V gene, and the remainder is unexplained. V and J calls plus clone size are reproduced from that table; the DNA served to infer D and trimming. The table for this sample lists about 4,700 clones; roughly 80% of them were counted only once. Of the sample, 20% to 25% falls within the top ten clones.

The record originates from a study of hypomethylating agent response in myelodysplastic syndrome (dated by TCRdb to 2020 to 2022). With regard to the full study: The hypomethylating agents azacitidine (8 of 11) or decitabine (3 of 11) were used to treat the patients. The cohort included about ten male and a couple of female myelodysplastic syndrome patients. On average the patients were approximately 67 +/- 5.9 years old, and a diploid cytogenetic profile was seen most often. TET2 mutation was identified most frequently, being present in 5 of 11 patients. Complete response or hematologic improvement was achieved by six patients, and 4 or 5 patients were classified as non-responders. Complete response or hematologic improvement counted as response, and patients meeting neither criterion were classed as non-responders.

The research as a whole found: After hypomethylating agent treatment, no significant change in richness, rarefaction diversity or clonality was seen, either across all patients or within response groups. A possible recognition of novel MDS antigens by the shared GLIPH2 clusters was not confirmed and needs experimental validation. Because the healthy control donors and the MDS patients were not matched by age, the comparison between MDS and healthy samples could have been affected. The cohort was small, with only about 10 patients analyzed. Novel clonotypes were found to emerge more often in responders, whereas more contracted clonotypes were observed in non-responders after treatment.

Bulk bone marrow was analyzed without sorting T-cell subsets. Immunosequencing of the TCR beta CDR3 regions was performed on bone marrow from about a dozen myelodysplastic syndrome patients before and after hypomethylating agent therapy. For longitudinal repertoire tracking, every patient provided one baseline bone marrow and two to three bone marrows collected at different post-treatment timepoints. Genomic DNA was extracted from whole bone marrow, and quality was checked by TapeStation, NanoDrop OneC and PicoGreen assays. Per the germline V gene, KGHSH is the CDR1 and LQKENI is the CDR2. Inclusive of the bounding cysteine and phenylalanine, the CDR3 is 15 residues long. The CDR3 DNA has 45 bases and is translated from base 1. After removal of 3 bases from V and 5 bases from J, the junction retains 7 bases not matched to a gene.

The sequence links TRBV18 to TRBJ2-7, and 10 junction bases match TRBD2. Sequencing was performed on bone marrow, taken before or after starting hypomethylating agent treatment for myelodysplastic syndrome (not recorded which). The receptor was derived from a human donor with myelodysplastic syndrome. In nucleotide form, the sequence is TGTGCCAGCTCACCGACTGGACTAGCGGACCACGAGCAGTACTTC. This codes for CASSPTGLADHEQYF.